This TCR beta chain stems from a study of Ad26.COV2.S vaccination and SARS-CoV-2 variants. Across the whole study: Once, or twice with 56 days between doses, Ad26.COV2.S was given intramuscularly. The study, taken as a whole, reports: It was vaccine recipients, not placebo recipients, who had the higher spike-specific TCR breadth.

Germline V lookup: CDR1 LGHNA, CDR2 YNFKEQ. This CDR3 comprises 16 residues. Trimming left V 2 bases short and J 7 bases short, with 21 bases between. Sequenced by immunoSEQ multiplex PCR; TCRdb stores in-frame clones only, minus some. There are 200,000 to 250,000 clones in the sample; roughly 88% occur only once, and about 10% lies in the top ten. A note on this clone: Its antigen is as yet unknown.

The treatment: around 19 received Ad26.COV2.S at low or high dose, single or two shots; 5 received placebo; per-sample allocation not given. Repertoires come from day 63 after the first vaccine or placebo injection. This chain connects TRBV4-2 to TRBJ2-7, with a possible D match to TRBD1 (6 bases). The TCR originated in a person between 18 and 59 years old who received the Ad26.COV2.S COVID-19 vaccine or a placebo. Sample: peripheral blood, taken in a trial of Ad26.COV2.S vaccine versus placebo. CDR3 DNA sequence: TGTGCCAGCAGCCAAACGGAAAGGCAGACAGGAGGTGAGCAGTACTTC. Translating it yields CASSQTERQTGGEQYF.